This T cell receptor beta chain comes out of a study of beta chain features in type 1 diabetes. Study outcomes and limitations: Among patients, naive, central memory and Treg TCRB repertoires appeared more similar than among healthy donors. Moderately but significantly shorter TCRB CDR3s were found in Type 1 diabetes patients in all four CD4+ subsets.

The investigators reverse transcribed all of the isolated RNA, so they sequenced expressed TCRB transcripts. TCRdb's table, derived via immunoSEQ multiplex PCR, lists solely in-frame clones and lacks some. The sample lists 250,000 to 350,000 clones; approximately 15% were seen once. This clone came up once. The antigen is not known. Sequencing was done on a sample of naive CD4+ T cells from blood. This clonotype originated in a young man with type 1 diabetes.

CDR3 sequence (DNA): TGTGCCTGGAGTGGATACAGGGGGTCTGAAGCTTTCTTT. As protein: CAWSGYRGSEAFF. This sequence joins TRBV30 and TRBJ1-1; 8 nucleotides align to TRBD1. Per the germline V gene, CDR1 is GTSNPN and CDR2 is SVGIG (reference sequence). This CDR3 has 13 residues. The V and J ends lost 1 base and 6 bases, in that order; junction bases with no gene match: 4.